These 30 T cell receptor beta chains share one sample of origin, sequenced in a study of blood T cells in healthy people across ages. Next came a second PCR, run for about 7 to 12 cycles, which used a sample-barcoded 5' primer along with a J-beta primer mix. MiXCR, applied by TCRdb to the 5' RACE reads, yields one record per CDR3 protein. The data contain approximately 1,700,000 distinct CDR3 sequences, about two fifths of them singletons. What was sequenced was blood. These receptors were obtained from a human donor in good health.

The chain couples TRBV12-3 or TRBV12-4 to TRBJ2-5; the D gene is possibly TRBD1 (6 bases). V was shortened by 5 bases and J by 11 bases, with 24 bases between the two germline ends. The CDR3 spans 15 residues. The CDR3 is CASSPGQLASIGQYF. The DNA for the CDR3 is TGTGCCAGCAGTCCTGGACAGCTTGCCTCTATAGGGCAGTACTTC.

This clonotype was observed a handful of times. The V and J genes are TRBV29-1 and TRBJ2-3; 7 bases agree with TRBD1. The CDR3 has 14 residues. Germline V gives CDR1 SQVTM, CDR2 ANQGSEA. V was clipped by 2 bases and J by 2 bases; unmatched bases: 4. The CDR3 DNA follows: TGCAGCGTTGAAAAGGGGGCCACCACAGATACGCAGTATTTT. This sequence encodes CSVEKGATTDTQYF.

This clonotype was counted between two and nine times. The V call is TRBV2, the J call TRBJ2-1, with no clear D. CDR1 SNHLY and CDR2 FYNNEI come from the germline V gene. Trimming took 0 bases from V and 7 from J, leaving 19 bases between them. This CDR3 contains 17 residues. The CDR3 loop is CASSEAPTNSPDNEQFF. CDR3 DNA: TGTGCCAGCAGTGAAGCCCCAACTAACTCTCCGGATAATGAGCAGTTCTTC.

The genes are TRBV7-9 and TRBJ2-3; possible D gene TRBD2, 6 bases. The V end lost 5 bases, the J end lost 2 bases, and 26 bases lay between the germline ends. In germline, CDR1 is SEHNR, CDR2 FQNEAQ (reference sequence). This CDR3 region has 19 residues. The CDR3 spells CASSKLALSGGDYTDTQYF. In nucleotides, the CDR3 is TGTGCCAGCAGCAAATTGGCTTTGTCCGGCGGGGATTACACAGATACGCAGTATTTT.

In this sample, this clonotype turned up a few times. Here the CDR3 reads CASSVGSAPLYEQYF. DNA for the CDR3: TGTGCCAGCAGCGTAGGGTCCGCCCCGCTCTACGAGCAGTACTTC. V and J are TRBV9 and TRBJ2-7, with D unresolved. Trimming shortened V by 0 bases and J by 3 bases, and 13 bases separated the two germline ends. Germline V gene data show CDR1 as SGDLS and CDR2 as YYNGEE. The CDR3 runs 15 residues.

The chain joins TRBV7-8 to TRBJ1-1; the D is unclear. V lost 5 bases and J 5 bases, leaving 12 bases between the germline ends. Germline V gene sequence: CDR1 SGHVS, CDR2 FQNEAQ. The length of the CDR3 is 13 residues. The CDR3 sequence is CASSIYRRTEAFF. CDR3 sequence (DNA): TGTGCCAGCAGCATATACCGGAGGACTGAAGCTTTCTTT.

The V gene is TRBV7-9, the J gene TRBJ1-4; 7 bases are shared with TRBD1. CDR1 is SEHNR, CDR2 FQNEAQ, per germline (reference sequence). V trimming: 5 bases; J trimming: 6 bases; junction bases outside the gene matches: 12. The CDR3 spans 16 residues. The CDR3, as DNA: TGTGCCAGCAGCATTTCAAGACAGGGAAGGGATGAAAAACTGTTTTTT. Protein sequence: CASSISRQGRDEKLFF.

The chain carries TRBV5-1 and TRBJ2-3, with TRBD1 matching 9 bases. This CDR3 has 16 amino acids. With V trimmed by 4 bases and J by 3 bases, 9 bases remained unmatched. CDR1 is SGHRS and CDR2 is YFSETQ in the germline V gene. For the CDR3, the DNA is TGCGCCAGCAGCCCCCGGGACAGGGAAATTACAGATACGCAGTATTTT. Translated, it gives CASSPRDREITDTQYF.

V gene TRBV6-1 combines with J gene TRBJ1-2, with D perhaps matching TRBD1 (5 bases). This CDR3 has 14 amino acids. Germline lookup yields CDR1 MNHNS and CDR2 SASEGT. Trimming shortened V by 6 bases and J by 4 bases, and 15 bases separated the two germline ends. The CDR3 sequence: CASRLKGEGYGYTF. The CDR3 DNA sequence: TGTGCCAGCAGACTGAAAGGGGAGGGCTATGGCTACACCTTC.

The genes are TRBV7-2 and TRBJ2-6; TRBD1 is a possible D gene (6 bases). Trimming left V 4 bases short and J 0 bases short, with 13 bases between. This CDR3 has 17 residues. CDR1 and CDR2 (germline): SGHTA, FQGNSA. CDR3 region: CASSSGHIPSGANVLTF. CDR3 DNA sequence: TGTGCCAGCAGCTCGGGACATATACCCTCTGGGGCCAACGTCCTGACTTTC.

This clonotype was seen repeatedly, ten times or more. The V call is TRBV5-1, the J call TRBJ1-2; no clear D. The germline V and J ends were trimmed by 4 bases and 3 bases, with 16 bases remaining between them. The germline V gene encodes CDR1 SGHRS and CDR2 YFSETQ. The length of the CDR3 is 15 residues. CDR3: CASSPSRRIDYGYTF. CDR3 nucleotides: TGCGCCAGCAGCCCATCGCGGAGGATCGACTATGGCTACACCTTC. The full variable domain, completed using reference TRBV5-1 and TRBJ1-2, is KAGVTQTPRYLIKTRGQQVTLSCSPISGHRSVSWYQQTPGQGLQFLFEYFSETQRNKGNFPGRFSGRQFSNSRSEMNVSTLELGDSALYLCASSPSRRIDYGYTFGSGTRLTVV.

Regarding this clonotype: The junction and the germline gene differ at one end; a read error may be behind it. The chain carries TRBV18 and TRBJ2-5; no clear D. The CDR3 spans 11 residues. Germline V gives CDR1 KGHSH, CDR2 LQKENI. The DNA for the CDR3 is TGTGCCGGCTCACCAGGAGAGGCCAAGTACTTC. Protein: CAGSPGEAKYF.

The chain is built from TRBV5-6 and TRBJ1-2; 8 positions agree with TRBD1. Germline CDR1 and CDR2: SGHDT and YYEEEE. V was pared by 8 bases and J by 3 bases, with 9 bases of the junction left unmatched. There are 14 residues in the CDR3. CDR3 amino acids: CASTKTGDYYGYTF. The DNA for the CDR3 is TGTGCCAGTACCAAGACAGGGGACTACTATGGCTACACCTTC.

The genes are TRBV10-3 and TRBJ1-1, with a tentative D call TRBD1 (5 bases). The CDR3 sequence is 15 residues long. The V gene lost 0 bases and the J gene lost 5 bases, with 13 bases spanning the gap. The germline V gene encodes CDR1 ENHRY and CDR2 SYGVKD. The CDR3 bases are TGTGCCATCAGTGAGTCAGGTGGGGCGGAGACTGAAGCTTTCTTT. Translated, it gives CAISESGGAETEAFF.

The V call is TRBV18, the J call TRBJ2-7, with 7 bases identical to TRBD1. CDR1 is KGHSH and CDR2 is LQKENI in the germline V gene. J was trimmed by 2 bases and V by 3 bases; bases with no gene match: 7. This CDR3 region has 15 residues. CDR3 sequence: CASSPGQPVTYEQYF. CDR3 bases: TGTGCCAGCTCACCGGGACAGCCAGTAACCTACGAGCAGTACTTC.

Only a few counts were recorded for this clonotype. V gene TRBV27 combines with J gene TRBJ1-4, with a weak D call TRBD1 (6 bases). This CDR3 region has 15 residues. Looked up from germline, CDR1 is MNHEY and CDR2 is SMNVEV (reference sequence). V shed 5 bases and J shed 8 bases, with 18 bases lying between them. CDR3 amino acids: CASSELRGFGEKLFF. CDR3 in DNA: TGTGCCAGCAGTGAACTAAGGGGGTTTGGGGAAAAACTGTTTTTT. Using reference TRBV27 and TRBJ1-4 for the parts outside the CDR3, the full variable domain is EAQVTQNPRYLITVTGKKLTVTCSQNMNHEYMSWYRQDPGLGLRQIYYSMNVEVTDKGDVPEGYKVSRKEKRNFPLILESPSPNQTSLYFCASSELRGFGEKLFFGSGTQLSVL.

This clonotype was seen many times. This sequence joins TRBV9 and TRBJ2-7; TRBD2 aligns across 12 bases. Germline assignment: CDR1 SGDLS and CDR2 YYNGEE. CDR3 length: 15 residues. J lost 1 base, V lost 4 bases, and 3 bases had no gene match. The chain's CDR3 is CASSPGLAGSYEQYF. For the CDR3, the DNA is TGTGCCAGCAGCCCAGGACTAGCGGGGTCCTACGAGCAGTACTTC.

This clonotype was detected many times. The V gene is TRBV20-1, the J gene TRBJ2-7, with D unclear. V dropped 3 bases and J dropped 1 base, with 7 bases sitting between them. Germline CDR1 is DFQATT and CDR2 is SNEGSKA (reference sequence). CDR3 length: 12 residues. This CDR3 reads CSARRSSYEQYF. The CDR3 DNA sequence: TGCAGTGCTAGGCGGAGTTCCTACGAGCAGTACTTC.

CDR3 protein: CASSLGSAGSTEAFF. The CDR3, as DNA: TGCGCCAGCAGCTTAGGGTCTGCAGGGAGCACTGAAGCTTTCTTT. The chain recombines TRBV5-1 with TRBJ1-1, with D maybe TRBD1 (5 bases). The CDR3 spans 15 residues. The V gene lost 2 bases and the J gene lost 4 bases, with 15 bases spanning the gap. Germline loops: CDR1 SGHRS, CDR2 YFSETQ.

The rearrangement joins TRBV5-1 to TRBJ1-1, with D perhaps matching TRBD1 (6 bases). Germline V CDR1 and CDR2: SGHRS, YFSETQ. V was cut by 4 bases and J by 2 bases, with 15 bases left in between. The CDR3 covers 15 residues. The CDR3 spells CASSRPDSFNTEAFF. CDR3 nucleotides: TGCGCCAGCAGCCGTCCGGACAGCTTTAACACTGAAGCTTTCTTT. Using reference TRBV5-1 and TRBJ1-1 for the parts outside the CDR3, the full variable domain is KAGVTQTPRYLIKTRGQQVTLSCSPISGHRSVSWYQQTPGQGLQFLFEYFSETQRNKGNFPGRFSGRQFSNSRSEMNVSTLELGDSALYLCASSRPDSFNTEAFFGQGTRLTVV.

The CDR3 nucleotides read TGTGCCAGCAGCCACAGGGTGATCGGGGAGCTGTTTTTT. Translation gives CASSHRVIGELFF. The chain links TRBV27 to TRBJ2-2; a possible D gene is TRBD1 (6 bases). Germline V gives CDR1 MNHEY, CDR2 SMNVEV (reference sequence). V was clipped by 6 bases and J by 7 bases, with 12 bases between them. CDR3 length: 13 amino acids.

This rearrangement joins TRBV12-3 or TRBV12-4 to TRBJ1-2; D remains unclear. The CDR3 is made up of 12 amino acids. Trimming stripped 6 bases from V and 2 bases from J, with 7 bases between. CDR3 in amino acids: CASRSRNYGYTF. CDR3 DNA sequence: TGTGCCAGCAGGTCAAGAAACTATGGCTACACCTTC.

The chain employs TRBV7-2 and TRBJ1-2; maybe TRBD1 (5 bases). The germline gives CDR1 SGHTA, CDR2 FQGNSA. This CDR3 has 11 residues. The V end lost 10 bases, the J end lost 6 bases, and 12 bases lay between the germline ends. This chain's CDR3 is CAMGREDGYTF. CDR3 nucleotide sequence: TGTGCCATGGGCAGGGAAGATGGCTACACCTTC.

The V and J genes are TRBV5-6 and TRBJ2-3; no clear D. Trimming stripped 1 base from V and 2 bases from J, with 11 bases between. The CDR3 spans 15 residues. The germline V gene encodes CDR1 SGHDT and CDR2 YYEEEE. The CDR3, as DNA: TGTGCCAGCAGCTTGATCCCGCTCCTCACAGATACGCAGTATTTT. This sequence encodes CASSLIPLLTDTQYF. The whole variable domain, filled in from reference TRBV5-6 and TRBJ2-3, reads DAGVTQSPTHLIKTRGQQVTLRCSPKSGHDTVSWYQQALGQGPQFIFQYYEEEERQRGNFPDRFSGHQFPNYSSELNVNALLLGDSALYLCASSLIPLLTDTQYFGPGTRLTVL.

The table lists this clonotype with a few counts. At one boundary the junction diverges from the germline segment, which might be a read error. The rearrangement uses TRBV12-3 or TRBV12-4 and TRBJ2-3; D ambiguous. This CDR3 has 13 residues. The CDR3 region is CASSIGRTDAQYF. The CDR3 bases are TGTGCCAGCAGTATTGGACGCACAGATGCGCAGTATTTT.

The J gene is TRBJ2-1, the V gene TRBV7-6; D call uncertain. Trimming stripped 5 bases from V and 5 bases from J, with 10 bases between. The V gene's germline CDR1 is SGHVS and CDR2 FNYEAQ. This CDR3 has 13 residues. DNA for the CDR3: TGTGCCAGCAGCAGTGCCTACAACAATGAGCAGTTCTTC. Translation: CASSSAYNNEQFF.

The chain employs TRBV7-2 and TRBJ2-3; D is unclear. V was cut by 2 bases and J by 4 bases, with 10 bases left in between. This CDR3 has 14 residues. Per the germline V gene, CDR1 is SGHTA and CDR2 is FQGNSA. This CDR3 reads CASSLLMSADTQYF. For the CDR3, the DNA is TGTGCCAGCAGCTTACTCATGTCGGCAGATACGCAGTATTTT.

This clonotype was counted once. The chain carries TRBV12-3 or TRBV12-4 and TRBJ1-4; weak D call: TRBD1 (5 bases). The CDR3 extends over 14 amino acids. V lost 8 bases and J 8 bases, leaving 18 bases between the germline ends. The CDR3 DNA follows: TGTGCCAGCGGGGACTTGGGGAAACACGAAAAACTGTTTTTT. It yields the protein CASGDLGKHEKLFF.

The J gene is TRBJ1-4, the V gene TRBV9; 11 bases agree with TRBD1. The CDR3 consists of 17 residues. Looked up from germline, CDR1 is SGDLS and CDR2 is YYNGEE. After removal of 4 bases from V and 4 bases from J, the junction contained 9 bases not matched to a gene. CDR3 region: CASSPGQGAAINEKLFF. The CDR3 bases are TGTGCCAGCAGCCCAGGACAGGGGGCGGCTATTAATGAAAAACTGTTTTTT.

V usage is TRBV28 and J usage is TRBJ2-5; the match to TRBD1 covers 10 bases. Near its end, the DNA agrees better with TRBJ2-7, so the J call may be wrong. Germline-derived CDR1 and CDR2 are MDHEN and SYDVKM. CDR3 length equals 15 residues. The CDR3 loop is CASSLAGTGDHEQYF. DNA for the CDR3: TGTGCCAGCAGTCTTGCCGGGACAGGGGACCACGAGCAGTACTTC.